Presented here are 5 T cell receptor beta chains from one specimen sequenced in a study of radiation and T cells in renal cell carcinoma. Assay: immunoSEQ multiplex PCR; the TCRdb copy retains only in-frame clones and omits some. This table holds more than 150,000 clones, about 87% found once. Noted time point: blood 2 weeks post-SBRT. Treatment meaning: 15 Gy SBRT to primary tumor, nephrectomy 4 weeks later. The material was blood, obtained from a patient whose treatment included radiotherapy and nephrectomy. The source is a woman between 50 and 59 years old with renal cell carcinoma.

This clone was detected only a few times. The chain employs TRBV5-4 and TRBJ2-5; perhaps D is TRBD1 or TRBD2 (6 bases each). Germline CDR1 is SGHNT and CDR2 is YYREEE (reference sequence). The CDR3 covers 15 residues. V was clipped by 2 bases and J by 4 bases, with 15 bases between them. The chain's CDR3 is CASSLPGADVETQYF. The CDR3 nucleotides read TGTGCCAGCAGCTTACCGGGGGCCGATGTAGAGACCCAGTACTTC.

The CDR3 spells CASSKGLADNYNEQFF. Written as DNA, the CDR3 is TGTGCCAGCAGCAAGGGACTAGCGGATAATTACAATGAGCAGTTCTTC. The rearrangement uses TRBV11-3 and TRBJ2-1; 11 nucleotides agree with TRBD2. This CDR3 has 16 residues. Germline CDR1 reads SGHNT; CDR2 reads YENEEA. The V segment lost 5 bases and the J segment 4 bases; nucleotides outside the gene matches: 7.

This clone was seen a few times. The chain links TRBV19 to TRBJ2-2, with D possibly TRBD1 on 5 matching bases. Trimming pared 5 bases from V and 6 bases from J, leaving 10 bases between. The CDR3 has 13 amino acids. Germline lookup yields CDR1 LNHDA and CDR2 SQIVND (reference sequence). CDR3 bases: TGTGCCAGTAGTTTCCAGGGTGCCGGGGAGCTGTTTTTT. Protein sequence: CASSFQGAGELFF.

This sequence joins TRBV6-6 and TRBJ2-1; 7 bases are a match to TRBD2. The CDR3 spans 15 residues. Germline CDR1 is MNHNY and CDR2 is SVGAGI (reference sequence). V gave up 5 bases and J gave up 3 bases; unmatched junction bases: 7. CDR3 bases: TGTGCCAGCAGTGTCAGCGGGAACGTCTACAATGAGCAGTTCTTC. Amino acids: CASSVSGNVYNEQFF.

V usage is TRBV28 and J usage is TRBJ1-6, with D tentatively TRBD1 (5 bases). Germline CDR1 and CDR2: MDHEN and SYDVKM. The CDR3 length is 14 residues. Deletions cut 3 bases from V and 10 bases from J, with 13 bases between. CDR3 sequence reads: CASSLGGVRSPLHF. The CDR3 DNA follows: TGTGCCAGCAGTTTGGGGGGGGTAAGGTCACCCCTCCACTTT.